This TCR beta chain comes out of a study of CD8 T cells in ankylosing spondylitis. Overall study results and limits: Blood from ankylosing spondylitis patients appeared to carry a characteristic eight-variant TCR beta motif.

Details on this clonotype: The antigen is undetermined.

Germline V CDR1 and CDR2: MGHRA, YSYEKL. V trimming: 2 bases; J trimming: 4 bases; junction bases outside the gene matches: 3. There are 14 residues in the CDR3. TCRdb reprocessed the 5' RACE reads with MiXCR, giving one entry per CDR3 protein. This sample has roughly 450,000 distinct CDR3 sequences, with 20% to 30% found just once. The sample comprised blood, either unsorted or a sorted T cell fraction (not recorded which). The rearrangement joins TRBV4-1 to TRBJ1-1; 8 bases fit TRBD1. The source of this sequence is a male donor with ankylosing spondylitis. DNA for the CDR3: TGCGCCAGCAGCCAACACACAGGGGGCACTGAAGCTTTCTTT. It encodes CASSQHTGGTEAFF.